One sample yielded the 13 T cell receptor beta chains listed below, sequenced in a study of T cell responses to AZD1222 COVID-19 vaccine. Here immunoSEQ multiplex PCR was the method, and the copy in TCRdb shows in-frame clones only, minus some. Seen here are fewer than 150,000 clones, about 89% observed once, and the top ten hold over 8%. Sequenced material: peripheral blood, taken 28 days after the second AZD1222 dose. Receptors were obtained from an adult who received the AZD1222 COVID-19 vaccine.

The V call is TRBV5-1, the J call TRBJ2-2; 7 nucleotides line up with TRBD2. The junction had 2 bases not matched to a gene; V was cut back by 0 bases and J by 0 bases. CDR1 and CDR2 from the germline V gene are SGHRS and YFSETQ. This CDR3 spans 16 amino acids. CDR3 protein: CASSLEAGTNTGELFF. As DNA, the CDR3 is TGCGCCAGCAGCTTGGAAGCGGGGACGAACACCGGGGAGCTGTTTTTT.

The V and J genes are TRBV7-6 and TRBJ2-3; D might be TRBD2 (5 bases). This CDR3 has 15 residues. CDR1 and CDR2 from the germline V gene are SGHVS and FNYEAQ. V was shortened by 5 bases and J by 2 bases, with 14 bases between the two germline ends. The CDR3 DNA sequence: TGTGCCAGCAGCCCCGGAGGACTCTACACAGATACGCAGTATTTT. Its protein product is CASSPGGLYTDTQYF.

This chain links TRBV19 with TRBJ2-7; 10 bases are a match to TRBD1. Germline CDR1 reads LNHDA; CDR2 reads SQIVND (reference sequence). The length of the CDR3 is 14 residues. Trimming cost V 2 bases and J 6 bases; bases outside gene matches: 4. The CDR3 DNA sequence: TGTGCCAGTAGTATAAGGGACAGGGGAAGCGAGCAGTACTTC. This encodes CASSIRDRGSEQYF.

The chain employs TRBV6-6 and TRBJ1-6; 7 bases fit TRBD1. The CDR3 runs to 15 residues. In germline, CDR1 is MNHNY, CDR2 SVGAGI (reference sequence). With 5 bases clipped from V and 14 bases from J, the junction kept 15 bases outside the gene matches. In nucleotides, the CDR3 is TGTGCCAGCAGTAACCACGTCAGGGGGGGTATATCCCTCCACTTT. As protein: CASSNHVRGGISLHF.

With regard to this clone: Other DNA sequences in this sample translate to the same CDR3. The rearrangement joins TRBV6-5 to TRBJ1-5; no clear D gene. Germline values: CDR1 MNHEY, CDR2 SVGAGI. V lost 2 bases, J lost 0 bases, and 2 bases lay in between. This CDR3 has 13 amino acids. The CDR3 region is CASSYSSNQPQHF. CDR3 nucleotide sequence: TGTGCCAGCAGTTACAGTAGCAATCAGCCCCAGCATTTT.

This clone was recorded once. V and J are TRBV6-5 and TRBJ2-7; 7 nucleotides align to TRBD2. J lost 1 base, V lost 4 bases, and 10 bases had no gene match. The CDR3 consists of 16 residues. CDR1 MNHEY and CDR2 SVGAGI come from the germline V gene. The CDR3: CASSSPFGLGSYEQYF. The CDR3 nucleotides are TGTGCCAGCAGTTCTCCCTTCGGACTAGGATCCTACGAGCAGTACTTC.

The chain has TRBV6-5 and TRBJ2-2; 8 bases map to TRBD1. Trimming removed 7 bases from V and 8 bases from J; junction bases left unmatched: 12. Germline V gene data show CDR1 as MNHEY and CDR2 as SVGAGI. The CDR3 spans 15 residues. CDR3 in amino acids: CASTEPRTGRGELFF. CDR3 DNA: TGTGCCAGCACCGAACCCAGGACAGGGCGAGGGGAGCTGTTTTTT.

The chain uses TRBV7-9 and TRBJ2-5; no clear D. The CDR3 extends over 14 amino acids. CDR1 and CDR2 from the germline V gene are SEHNR and FQNEAQ (reference sequence). Between the trimmed V and J ends, which lost 5 bases and 3 bases, there was a span of 13 bases. The CDR3: CASSDPPLKETQYF. Here the CDR3 DNA reads TGTGCCAGCAGCGACCCCCCGCTAAAAGAGACCCAGTACTTC.

Here the CDR3 DNA reads TGTGCCAGCAGTTGGTCAAGACTGGAGACCCAGTACTTC. As protein: CASSWSRLETQYF. The chain recombines TRBV2 with TRBJ2-5; D unclear. The ends were cut back, 5 bases at V and 5 bases at J, with 12 bases in the middle. Germline lookup yields CDR1 SNHLY and CDR2 FYNNEI. This CDR3 is built from 13 residues. The full variable domain, rest sourced from reference TRBV2 and TRBJ2-5, is EPEVTQTPSHQVTQMGQEVILRCVPISNHLYFYWYRQILGQKVEFLVSFYNNEISEKSEIFDDQFSVERPDGSNFTLKIRSTKLEDSAMYFCASSWSRLETQYFGPGTRLLVL.

The chain has TRBV7-3 and TRBJ1-1; D unresolved. This CDR3 region has 13 residues. Germline assignment: CDR1 SGHTA and CDR2 FQGTGA. Trimming removed 5 bases from V and 0 bases from J, with 7 bases in between. The CDR3, as DNA: TGTGCCAGCAGCCCTAGAGTGAACACTGAAGCTTTCTTT. It codes for CASSPRVNTEAFF. Complete variable domain (other parts from reference TRBV7-3 and TRBJ1-1): GAGVSQTPSNKVTEKGKYVELRCDPISGHTALYWYRQSLGQGPEFLIYFQGTGAADDSGLPNDRFFAVRPEGSVSTLKIQRTERGDSAVYLCASSPRVNTEAFFGQGTRLTVV.

Note on this clone: In the same sample, other DNA sequences code for this CDR3. CDR3: CASSPGGTNEKLFF. The CDR3 region has the DNA TGTGCCAGCAGCCCGGGGGGGACTAATGAAAAACTGTTTTTT. The rearrangement uses TRBV5-8 and TRBJ1-4, with D tentatively TRBD1 (5 bases). Germline CDR1 and CDR2: SGHTS and YDEGEE. The CDR3 runs to 14 residues. With 4 bases removed from V and 2 bases from J, the gap between germline ends came to 9 bases. The full variable domain, its missing parts supplied by reference TRBV5-8 and TRBJ1-4, is EAGVTQSPTHLIKTRGQQATLRCSPISGHTSVYWYQQALGLGLQFLLWYDEGEERNRGNFPPRFSGRQFPNYSSELNVNALELEDSALYLCASSPGGTNEKLFFGSGTQLSVL.

In this sample, this clone turned up once. V is TRBV30 and J is TRBJ1-6; no clear D. The CDR3 runs to 13 residues. V lost 1 base, J lost 7 bases, and 8 bases lay in between. The germline gives CDR1 GTSNPN, CDR2 SVGIG (reference sequence). The CDR3 protein is CAWSDILNSPLHF. The CDR3 DNA reads TGTGCCTGGAGTGACATCTTAAATTCACCCCTCCACTTT.

The chain couples TRBV9 to TRBJ2-7; 8 bases match TRBD1. Germline V gives CDR1 SGDLS, CDR2 YYNGEE. This CDR3 has 14 residues. With V trimmed by 4 bases and J by 1 base, 4 bases remained unmatched. CDR3 region: CASSLGQGSYEQYF. The CDR3 nucleotides read TGTGCCAGCAGCCTAGGACAGGGTTCCTACGAGCAGTACTTC.